Below, 2 T cell receptor beta chains from the same sample are listed, as sequenced in a study of metastatic and nonmetastatic thyroid tumors. TCRdb redid the clone calls on the PCR reads using MiXCR. The sample carries roughly 40,000 clones, 17% recorded once. Each patient went into thyroid surgery without having received any treatment. The sample was blood. These receptors originate from a male donor with papillary thyroid cancer or a benign thyroid nodule (not recorded which). Some clones in this sample may be carry-over from other donors' samples.

This clone was seen repeatedly, ten times or more. The chain has TRBV2 and TRBJ1-1; maybe TRBD1 (6 bases). V lost 5 bases to trimming and J lost 2 bases, with 9 bases between them. CDR3 length equals 13 residues. Looked up from germline, CDR1 is SNHLY and CDR2 is FYNNEI. Here the CDR3 reads CASSSGVNTEAFF. The CDR3 coding sequence is TGTGCCAGCAGTTCAGGGGTCAACACTGAAGCTTTCTTT.

This clone was detected only a few times. Compared with germline, one end of the junction differs, possibly owing to a read error. The rearrangement uses TRBV12-3 or TRBV12-4 and TRBJ1-2; a weak D match, TRBD1 (6 bases). CDR3 size: 15 residues. The CDR3 nucleotides read TGTGCCATCAGTTGGGGGCAGGACTCTAACTATGGCTACACCTTC. Translation: CAISWGQDSNYGYTF.